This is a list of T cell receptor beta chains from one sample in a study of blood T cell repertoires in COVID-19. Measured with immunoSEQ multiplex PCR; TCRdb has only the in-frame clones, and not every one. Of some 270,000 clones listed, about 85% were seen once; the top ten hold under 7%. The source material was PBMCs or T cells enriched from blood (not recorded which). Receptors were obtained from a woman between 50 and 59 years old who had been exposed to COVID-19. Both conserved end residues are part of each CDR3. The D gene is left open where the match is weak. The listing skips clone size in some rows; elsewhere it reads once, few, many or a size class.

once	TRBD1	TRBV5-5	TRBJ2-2	CASRGQPNTGELFF	TGTGCCAGCCGGGGACAGCCGAACACCGGGGAGCTGTTTTTT
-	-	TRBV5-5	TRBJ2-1	CASSLAVYQGEQFF	TGTGCCAGCAGCTTGGCCGTTTATCAGGGTGAGCAGTTCTTC
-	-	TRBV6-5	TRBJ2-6	CASSYRAGTGANVLTF	TGTGCCAGCAGTTACAGGGCGGGGACTGGGGCCAACGTCCTGACTTTC
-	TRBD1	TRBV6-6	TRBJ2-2	CASSNTGGIWSGELFF	TGTGCCAGCAGTAATACAGGGGGCATATGGTCCGGGGAGCTGTTTTTT
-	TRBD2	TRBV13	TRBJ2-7	CASSLTDPFGGGISYEQYF	TGTGCCAGCAGCTTGACGGACCCCTTTGGCGGGGGGATCTCCTACGAGCAGTACTTC
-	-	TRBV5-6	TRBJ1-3	CASQTSGGSSGNTIYF	TGTGCCAGCCAAACTTCTGGGGGGAGCTCTGGAAACACCATATATTTT
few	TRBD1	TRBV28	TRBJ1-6	CASSLRTGRSPLHF	TGTGCCAGCAGCCTCCGGACAGGGAGGTCACCCCTCCACTTT
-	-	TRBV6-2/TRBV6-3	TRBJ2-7	CASSRFLREQYF	TGTGCCAGCAGTCGGTTTTTGAGGGAGCAGTACTTC
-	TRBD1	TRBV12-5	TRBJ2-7	CASGLGTGAVYF	TGTGCTAGTGGTTTGGGGACAGGGGCGGTGTACTTC
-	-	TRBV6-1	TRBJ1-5	CASSEAWALYSNQPQHF	TGTGCCAGCAGTGAAGCATGGGCCCTTTATAGCAATCAGCCCCAGCATTTT
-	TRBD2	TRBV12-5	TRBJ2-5	CASSPGFLAGALQETQYF	TGTGCTAGTTCCCCTGGGTTCCTAGCGGGGGCACTCCAAGAGACCCAGTACTTC
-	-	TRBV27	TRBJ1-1	CASSFRGGNTEAFF	TGTGCCAGCAGTTTTAGGGGAGGGAACACTGAAGCTTTCTTT
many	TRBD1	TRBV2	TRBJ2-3	CAARLESGGGTQYF	TGTGCCGCCCGCCTCGAATCAGGGGGTGGTACGCAGTATTTT
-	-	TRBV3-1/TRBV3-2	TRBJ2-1	CASSQVGEGDEQFF	TGTGCCAGCAGCCAAGTGGGGGAGGGGGATGAGCAGTTCTTC
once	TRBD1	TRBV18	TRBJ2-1	CASSPDRAILNEQFF	TGTGCCAGCTCACCAGACAGGGCGATTCTCAATGAGCAGTTCTTC
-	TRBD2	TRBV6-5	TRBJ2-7	CASSPGGFGEQYF	TGTGCCAGCAGTCCCGGGGGGTTCGGAGAGCAGTACTTC
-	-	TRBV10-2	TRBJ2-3	CASSEGSDTQYF	TGCGCCAGCTCGGAGGGGTCAGATACGCAGTATTTT
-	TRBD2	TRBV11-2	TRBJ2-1	CASSRWTSGGASSYNEQFF	TGTGCCAGCAGCCGATGGACTAGCGGGGGGGCGAGCTCCTACAATGAGCAGTTCTTC
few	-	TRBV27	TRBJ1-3	CASTRGPGNTIYF	TGTGCCAGCACCCGGGGTCCTGGAAACACCATATATTTT
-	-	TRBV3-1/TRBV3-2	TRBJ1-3	CASSQVGAPGNTIYF	TGTGCCAGCAGCCAAGTGGGGGCACCTGGAAACACCATATATTTT
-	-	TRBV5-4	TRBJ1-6	CASSLEHVNSPLHF	TGTGCCAGCAGCTTGGAACACGTCAATTCACCCCTCCACTTT
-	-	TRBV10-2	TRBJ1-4	CASREGRKLFF	TGCGCCAGCAGGGAGGGGCGAAAACTGTTTTTT
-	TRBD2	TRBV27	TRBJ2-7	CASSRGLAISYEQYF	TGTGCCAGCAGTAGGGGACTAGCCATTTCCTACGAGCAGTACTTC
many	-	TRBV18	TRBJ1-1	CASSPQRGGNTEAFF	TGTGCCAGCTCACCCCAAAGAGGGGGGAACACTGAAGCTTTCTTT
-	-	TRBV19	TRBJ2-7	CASSTPGGYYEQYF	TGTGCCAGTAGTACCCCAGGGGGGTACTACGAGCAGTACTTC
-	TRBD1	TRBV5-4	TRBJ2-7	CASSSRDRGSGLQYF	TGTGCCAGCAGCTCCCGGGACAGGGGCTCGGGGCTGCAGTACTTC
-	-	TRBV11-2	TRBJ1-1	CASSLRGGSAAFF	TGTGCCAGCAGCCTAAGAGGAGGGTCTGCAGCTTTCTTT